Listed here are 28 T cell receptor beta chains from one sample, sequenced in a study of OX40 agonist ivuxolimab in advanced cancers. Sequenced by immunoSEQ multiplex PCR; TCRdb stores in-frame clones only, minus some. Found here are 90,000 to 100,000 clones, 91% of them singletons; the top ten hold around 2.7%. The sample in question was CD4+ or CD8+ T cells sorted from blood, obtained in a trial of the OX40 agonist ivuxolimab. The receptors were gathered from an adult with an advanced solid tumor such as melanoma, head and neck, liver or kidney cancer.

The rearrangement joins TRBV30 to TRBJ1-1, with D uncertain. Germline assignment: CDR1 GTSNPN and CDR2 SVGIG (reference sequence). The CDR3 runs 14 residues. V gave up 1 base and J gave up 0 bases, with 9 bases separating them. CDR3 sequence reads: CAWSGDSMNTEAFF. In nucleotides, the CDR3 is TGTGCCTGGAGTGGGGATAGCATGAACACTGAAGCTTTCTTT.

The V and J genes are TRBV7-2 and TRBJ2-2; D might be TRBD1 or TRBD2, each matching 5 bases. V dropped 5 bases and J dropped 6 bases, with 16 bases sitting between them. The CDR3 covers 15 residues. Germline CDR1 reads SGHTA; CDR2 reads FQGNSA. In DNA, the CDR3 is TGTGCCAGCAGCCTCCCTCCGGGGCTCGCCGGGGAGCTGTTTTTT. Amino acids: CASSLPPGLAGELFF. Full variable domain (missing parts from reference TRBV7-2 and TRBJ2-2): GAGVSQSPSNKVTEKGKDVELRCDPISGHTALYWYRQSLGQGLEFLIYFQGNSAPDKSGLPSDRFSAERTGGSVSTLTIQRTQQEDSAVYLCASSLPPGLAGELFFGEGSRLTVL.

This sequence joins TRBV5-1 and TRBJ2-2, with 9 bases that match TRBD2. J lost 5 bases, V lost 0 bases, and 5 bases had no gene match. The CDR3 has 16 amino acids. Germline V CDR1 and CDR2: SGHRS, YFSETQ. CDR3 sequence: CASSLDLAGVTGELFF. The CDR3 DNA sequence: TGCGCCAGCAGCTTGGATTTAGCGGGAGTAACCGGGGAGCTGTTTTTT.

The V call is TRBV28, the J call TRBJ1-4; weak D call: TRBD1 (5 bases). Germline V CDR1 and CDR2: MDHEN, SYDVKM. Trimming pared 6 bases from V and 17 bases from J, leaving 19 bases between. CDR3 length equals 12 residues. DNA of the CDR3: TGTGCCAGCAGCTTCAGGGTAGGAATATTCTTTTTT. Its protein is CASSFRVGIFFF.

The J gene is TRBJ2-1, the V gene TRBV4-1, with 10 bases fitting TRBD2. V lost 3 bases and J lost 2; bases outside the gene matches: 4. Germline CDR1 is MGHRA and CDR2 is YSYEKL. This CDR3 has 16 amino acids. The CDR3 nucleotides read TGCGCCAGCAGCCATCCCGGGACTAGCGCCTACAATGAGCAGTTCTTC. Its translation is CASSHPGTSAYNEQFF.

The chain couples TRBV11-2 to TRBJ2-7, with 11 bases aligning to TRBD1. Germline V gene lookup returns CDR1 SGHAT and CDR2 FQNNGV. The J segment lost 3 bases and the V segment lost 4 bases, leaving 5 bases of the junction unmatched. This CDR3 is 15 amino acids long. DNA of the CDR3: TGTGCCAGCAGCTGGGGGACAGGGGGGAGCTACGAGCAGTACTTC. This gives the protein CASSWGTGGSYEQYF.

The chain employs TRBV28 and TRBJ1-5; 9 bases match TRBD1. In germline, CDR1 is MDHEN, CDR2 SYDVKM. The V segment lost 5 bases and the J segment 3 bases; nucleotides outside the gene matches: 8. CDR3 size: 16 residues. CDR3 region: CASSIQQGAPNQPQHF. Here the CDR3 DNA reads TGTGCCAGCAGTATACAACAGGGGGCACCCAATCAGCCCCAGCATTTT.

The V gene is TRBV5-6, the J gene TRBJ1-5, with TRBD1 identical over 8 bases. The germline gives CDR1 SGHDT, CDR2 YYEEEE. V shed 4 bases and J 6 bases; nucleotides not matched to a gene: 9. The CDR3 has 15 residues. The CDR3 sequence: CASSKDREGLQPQHF. CDR3 nucleotides: TGTGCCAGCAGCAAGGACAGGGAAGGTCTTCAGCCCCAGCATTTT.

The chain joins TRBV28 to TRBJ2-1; 10 positions agree with TRBD2. From germline, CDR1 is MDHEN and CDR2 SYDVKM. This CDR3 region has 15 residues. The J segment lost 9 bases and the V segment lost 2 bases, leaving 7 bases of the junction unmatched. The DNA of the CDR3 is TGTGCCAGCAGTTTAGGGGCTAGCGGGAGCGGTGAGCAGTTCTTC. Translated: CASSLGASGSGEQFF.

The gene calls are TRBV5-1 and TRBJ2-3; weak D call: TRBD2 (5 bases). The CDR3 runs to 12 residues. Germline V gene sequence: CDR1 SGHRS, CDR2 YFSETQ. V lost 2 bases and J 6 bases, leaving 7 bases between the germline ends. The CDR3 protein is CASSLSGDTQYF. In DNA, the CDR3 is TGCGCCAGCAGCTTATCGGGGGATACGCAGTATTTT.

As concerns this clone: At the DNA level, this CDR3 is encoded by other sequences in the same sample as well. V usage is TRBV30 and J usage is TRBJ1-2; D not resolved. The germline V gene encodes CDR1 GTSNPN and CDR2 SVGIG (reference sequence). V lost 3 bases and J lost 2, with 7 bases in between. The CDR3 is 12 residues long. The CDR3 DNA is TGTGCCTGGAGGGGATTAAACTATGGCTACACCTTC. Residues: CAWRGLNYGYTF.

This clone has a single count. The chain is built from TRBV11-2 and TRBJ1-3, with TRBD1 as a possible D gene (5 bases). V shed 3 bases and J shed 2 bases, with 11 bases lying between them. Germline V gene sequence: CDR1 SGHAT, CDR2 FQNNGV. The CDR3 has 15 amino acids. CDR3 sequence: CASSFQGSPGNTIYF. CDR3 sequence (DNA): TGTGCCAGCAGCTTCCAGGGTAGTCCTGGAAACACCATATATTTT.

The chain uses TRBV5-4 and TRBJ2-7; the D gene is possibly TRBD1 (5 bases). The CDR3 is 14 amino acids. Germline CDR1 SGHNT, CDR2 YYREEE (reference sequence). Deletions cut 4 bases from V and 4 bases from J, with 15 bases between. The CDR3 DNA reads TGTGCCAGCAGCCCCGACAGAGCTACGTACGAGCAGTACTTC. Protein: CASSPDRATYEQYF.

The chain joins TRBV6-5 to TRBJ2-6; D might be TRBD1 (5 bases). CDR1 is MNHEY, CDR2 SVGAGI, per germline. The ends were cut back, 4 bases at V and 1 base at J, with 5 bases in the middle. This CDR3 contains 14 residues. DNA for the CDR3: TGTGCCAGCAGTTCAGGGTCTGGGGCCAACGTCCTGACTTTC. Its protein product is CASSSGSGANVLTF.

This clone was seen only once. This sequence joins TRBV18 and TRBJ2-1; D may match TRBD1 or TRBD2 (5 bases each). Germline CDR1 and CDR2: KGHSH and LQKENI. V was pared by 3 bases and J by 3 bases, with 18 bases between. The CDR3 sequence is 17 residues long. The CDR3 loop reads CASSPPQRDDFYNEQFF. CDR3 sequence (DNA): TGTGCCAGCTCACCCCCACAGAGGGACGACTTCTACAATGAGCAGTTCTTC. Based on the CDR3 plus reference TRBV18 and TRBJ2-1, the full variable domain is NAGVMQNPRHLVRRRGQEARLRCSPMKGHSHVYWYRQLPEEGLKFMVYLQKENIIDESGMPKERFSAEFPKEGPSILRIQQVVRGDSAAYFCASSPPQRDDFYNEQFFGPGTRLTVL.

This clone showed up just a few times. An end of the junction does not agree with germline; a read error may underlie this. The genes are TRBV7-9 and TRBJ2-2; no definite D call. Germline CDR1 and CDR2: SEHNR and FQNEAQ (reference sequence). This CDR3 is built from 17 residues. The CDR3 DNA reads as TGTGCCAGCAGCCTAGAGTATCGCAGGAAGAACGCCGGGGAGCTGTTTTTT. It codes for CASSLEYRRKNAGELFF.

The chain employs TRBV9 and TRBJ2-1, with D perhaps matching TRBD2 (5 bases). V lost 4 bases to trimming and J lost 9 bases, with 20 bases between them. The CDR3 spans 15 residues. Germline V gives CDR1 SGDLS, CDR2 YYNGEE. The CDR3 DNA is TGTGCCAGCAGCATTTGGTGGGGAGCCGGCTCTGAGCAGTTCTTC. It is translated as CASSIWWGAGSEQFF.

This chain uses TRBV11-2 with TRBJ2-2, with D perhaps being TRBD1 or TRBD2 (6 bases each). V was shortened by 4 bases and J by 6 bases, with 24 bases between the two germline ends. Looked up from germline, CDR1 is SGHAT and CDR2 is FQNNGV. The length of the CDR3 is 18 residues. In DNA, the CDR3 is TGTGCCAGCAGCTCGCGCCGTAGGGGGGCCGTGGGATCCGGGGAGCTGTTTTTT. This translates into CASSSRRRGAVGSGELFF.

The chain recombines TRBV18 with TRBJ2-1, with TRBD2 identical over 10 bases. The germline gives CDR1 KGHSH, CDR2 LQKENI. The CDR3 spans 15 residues. V shed 6 bases, J shed 5 bases, and the junction held 7 bases outside the gene matches. The CDR3 region has the DNA TGTGCCAGCTCTCTACTAGCGGGATCGCACAATGAGCAGTTCTTC. Protein sequence: CASSLLAGSHNEQFF.

This chain joins TRBV29-1 and TRBJ1-1; weak D call: TRBD1 (6 bases). The CDR3 runs 13 residues. Between the trimmed V and J ends, which lost 4 bases and 2 bases, there was a span of 11 bases. From germline, CDR1 is SQVTM and CDR2 ANQGSEA. The CDR3 nucleotides read TGCAGCGTTGGACGACAGGAAAACACTGAAGCTTTCTTT. It translates to CSVGRQENTEAFF.

The chain links TRBV11-2 to TRBJ2-2; 7 bases fit TRBD2. Unmatched junction bases numbered 7, after V lost 6 bases and J lost 0 bases. Germline V gives CDR1 SGHAT, CDR2 FQNNGV. The CDR3 is 16 amino acids. CDR3: CASSTRLAANTGELFF. For the CDR3, the DNA is TGTGCCAGCAGTACGAGACTAGCTGCGAACACCGGGGAGCTGTTTTTT.

The chain couples TRBV5-1 to TRBJ1-3, with D uncertain. The germline gives CDR1 SGHRS, CDR2 YFSETQ. The length of the CDR3 is 14 residues. The ends were cut back, 0 bases at V and 2 bases at J, with 6 bases in the middle. As DNA, the CDR3 is TGCGCCAGCAGCTTGGGCAACCCTGGAAACACCATATATTTT. Amino acids: CASSLGNPGNTIYF.

Turning to this clone: The same CDR3 arises from other DNA sequences in this sample as well. The chain links TRBV10-3 to TRBJ2-1, with D unresolved. CDR1 is ENHRY, CDR2 SYGVKD, per germline. Trimming cost V 4 bases and J 5 bases, with 9 bases left between them. The CDR3 covers 13 residues. CDR3 protein: CAISGMGNNEQFF. DNA of the CDR3: TGTGCCATCAGTGGGATGGGAAACAATGAGCAGTTCTTC.

The CDR3 loop reads CASSFALETQYF. CDR3 in DNA: TGTGCCAGCAGTTTTGCCCTAGAGACCCAGTACTTC. The chain recombines TRBV28 with TRBJ2-5; D call uncertain. CDR1 and CDR2 (germline): MDHEN, SYDVKM. The CDR3 runs 12 residues. Trimming removed 3 bases from V and 4 bases from J, with 6 bases in between.

This clone appeared a single time. V is TRBV2 and J is TRBJ2-2; the D gene is possibly TRBD1 (6 bases). The germline V and J ends were trimmed by 9 bases and 3 bases, with 17 bases remaining between them. The CDR3 is made up of 15 amino acids. Germline V CDR1 and CDR2: SNHLY, FYNNEI. The CDR3 reads CASAEGHRYTGELFF. The CDR3 DNA follows: TGTGCCAGTGCAGAGGGACACCGTTACACCGGGGAGCTGTTTTTT.

The chain has TRBV19 and TRBJ2-7, with TRBD1 identical over 8 bases. The CDR3 extends over 14 amino acids. CDR1 and CDR2 from the germline V gene are LNHDA and SQIVND (reference sequence). The V segment lost 5 bases and the J segment 7 bases; nucleotides outside the gene matches: 10. Here the CDR3 DNA reads TGTGCCAGTAGTGGAGGACAGGGTTTTGGAGAGCAGTACTTC. Protein sequence: CASSGGQGFGEQYF.

The chain couples TRBV11-2 to TRBJ2-1; D is unclear. V was pared by 8 bases and J by 0 bases, with 14 bases between. From germline, CDR1 is SGHAT and CDR2 FQNNGV. This CDR3 spans 15 amino acids. The CDR3 sequence is CASGPLRSSYNEQFF. The CDR3 DNA reads TGTGCCAGCGGACCGCTCAGGAGCTCCTACAATGAGCAGTTCTTC.

The chain has TRBV4-3 and TRBJ1-2; tentatively, D is TRBD1 (5 bases). The V gene's germline CDR1 is LGHNA and CDR2 YSLEER. There are 15 residues in the CDR3. Trimming pared 0 bases from V and 5 bases from J, leaving 13 bases between. This chain's CDR3 is CASSQDHSGRYGYTF. The CDR3 nucleotides are TGCGCCAGCAGCCAAGACCACTCAGGGCGGTATGGCTACACCTTC.